The entry that follows covers one T cell receptor (beta chain) sequence. It lacks a known antigen. Base-call qualities are not available, and no considerably larger clone is one nucleotide away. The collaborating institutions used their own protocols to collect whole blood in K2EDTA tubes. For TCRbeta analysis, collaborators shipped samples as frozen whole blood, isolated PBMCs, or DNA extracted from either of those sample types. This entry belongs to a study of blood T cell repertoires in COVID-19 (TCRdb year 2020). With regard to the full study: The collaborator samples originated in the United States, Italy and Spain and spanned the acute and convalescent phases of COVID-19. The prospective study material was composed of cDNA or gDNA derived from T cells, B-cell-depleted T cells, or PBMCs. Subjects who had been exposed to COVID-19, were actively infected with it, or had recovered from it provided the deeply sampled blood TCRbeta repertoires that made up the dataset. The repertoires were made available in a free public database intended to serve as a resource for research on the immune response to SARS-CoV-2. Samples came from the ongoing ImmuneRACE study (first 160 participants) plus 1,254 subjects from 6 global collaborators. Sample metadata almost always included a de-identified subject ID, COVID-19 status, age in years and sex. Where available, HLA class I and class II types were taken from metadata supplied by the sample provider and were not determined by assay-based typing. The full study reports these points: Clinical and demographic metadata were provided uncurated, with the amount varying by source and participant.

The immunoSEQ Assay, a bias-controlled multiplex PCR, was used to amplify TCRbeta CDR3 regions from genomic DNA. Processing in the source paper ran as follows. The number of nucleated cells in each sample was estimated by amplification of reference gene primers within the assay. To quantify the absolute abundance of each unique TCRbeta CDR3 rearrangement, sequence reads were collapsed and filtered. For each sample, productive Simpson clonality was calculated as the square root of Simpson's diversity index over productive rearrangements. TCRdb took this table from immuneACCESS and kept in-frame rearrangements with V and J called. Such tables lack part of the clones; where checked against another copy, unresolved V genes explain under half of the gap, and the rest is unexplained. V and J calls and clone size are as listed in that table; D and trimming were resolved from the DNA. The sample table holds around 250,000 clones, of which roughly 88% were seen once. 10% to 15% of the sample is held by the ten biggest clonotypes.

From the cysteine up to the phenylalanine, the CDR3 has a length of 15 residues. The sequence is cut down to CDR3 DNA, 45 bases in frame from base 1. For this chain, trimming is 6 bases at the V end and 5 bases at the J end, and the number of junction bases without a gene match is 12. The germline V gene gives CDR1 as ENHRY and CDR2 as SYGVKD. The sequence is built from TRBV10-3 and TRBJ1-1; 7 middle bases align to TRBD1. Sequenced input: peripheral blood. The TCR was taken from a man older than 75 with acute or convalescent COVID-19. CDR3 sequence: CAIRRQGGGETEAFF. The DNA sequence is as follows: TGTGCCATCAGGAGACAGGGAGGTGGGGAAACTGAAGCTTTCTTT.